The 10 T cell receptor beta chains below were found in one sample sequenced in a study of blood T cell repertoires in COVID-19. Generated by immunoSEQ multiplex PCR, the TCRdb table keeps only in-frame clones and is missing some. The sample lists almost 95,000 clones; 87% were seen once. Sequencing was done on a sample of peripheral blood. The source of these receptors is a woman aged 60-75 years with COVID-19, enrolled during active disease.

The chain links TRBV27 to TRBJ2-3; D unclear. V was cut by 2 bases and J by 6 bases, with 3 bases left in between. Germline CDR1 reads MNHEY; CDR2 reads SMNVEV (reference sequence). CDR3 size: 11 residues. CDR3: CASSLEDTQYF. Here the CDR3 DNA reads TGTGCCAGCAGTTTAGAGGATACGCAGTATTTT.

CDR3 nucleotides: TGTGCCTGGACCCGTTCCTACGAGCAGTACTTC. Protein sequence: CAWTRSYEQYF. V gene TRBV30 combines with J gene TRBJ2-7, with D uncertain. The ends were cut back, 4 bases at V and 1 base at J, with 5 bases in the middle. This CDR3 is built from 11 residues. CDR1 GTSNPN and CDR2 SVGIG come from the germline V gene (reference sequence).

V and J are TRBV5-6 and TRBJ2-4; 8 bases match TRBD1. V lost 0 bases to trimming and J lost 7 bases; unmatched junction nucleotides: 3. This CDR3 contains 14 residues. Germline V gene sequence: CDR1 SGHDT, CDR2 YYEEEE. The CDR3 DNA is TGTGCCAGCAGCTTGGCAGGGGGCGTGAACATTCAGTACTTC. Its protein product is CASSLAGGVNIQYF.

CDR3 sequence (DNA): TGTGCCAGTAGTATAGATGGGGCAGGGGGCGTTCAGCCCCAGCATTTT. Translation: CASSIDGAGGVQPQHF. The V gene is TRBV19, the J gene TRBJ1-5; TRBD1 matches 8 bases. Germline loops: CDR1 LNHDA, CDR2 SQIVND (reference sequence). J was trimmed by 6 bases and V by 0 bases; bases with no gene match: 7. The CDR3 covers 16 residues.

A single count supports this clone. This chain uses TRBV4-1 with TRBJ1-2, with a tentative D call TRBD1 (6 bases). The CDR3 contains 17 residues. V lost 3 bases and J lost 3, with 20 bases in between. Looked up from germline, CDR1 is MGHRA and CDR2 is YSYEKL. The CDR3 DNA follows: TGCGCCAGCAGCCACAAAGGGATACAGGGAGAGGACTATGGCTACACCTTC. Encoded protein: CASSHKGIQGEDYGYTF.

The V gene is TRBV6-5, the J gene TRBJ2-1; TRBD1 matches 8 bases. J was trimmed by 5 bases and V by 3 bases; bases with no gene match: 3. The CDR3 sequence is 14 residues long. Per germline, CDR1 MNHEY and CDR2 SVGAGI. In DNA form, the CDR3 reads TGTGCCAGCAGTTATTGGGGACAGGACAATGAGCAGTTCTTC. Translating it yields CASSYWGQDNEQFF.

The chain recombines TRBV19 with TRBJ2-2; TRBD1 matches at 8 bases. V gave up 6 bases and J gave up 5 bases; unmatched junction bases: 11. Germline-derived CDR1 and CDR2 are LNHDA and SQIVND (reference sequence). The CDR3 covers 16 residues. CDR3 nucleotide sequence: TGTGCCAGTAGGGTGCCACGGACAGGGATTACCGGGGAGCTGTTTTTT. This translates into CASRVPRTGITGELFF.

This clone was observed once. The chain links TRBV4-3 to TRBJ2-1, with TRBD2 identical over 8 bases. This CDR3 spans 15 amino acids. V was pared by 4 bases and J by 0 bases, with 2 bases of the junction left unmatched. Germline values: CDR1 LGHNA, CDR2 YSLEER. The CDR3 reads CASSRGGNSYNEQFF. The CDR3 DNA follows: TGCGCCAGCAGCCGCGGGGGGAACTCCTACAATGAGCAGTTCTTC.

The rearrangement joins TRBV25-1 to TRBJ1-6; possibly TRBD1 for D (5 bases). In germline, CDR1 is MGHDK, CDR2 SYGVNS. The V and J ends lost 5 bases and 3 bases respectively, with 11 bases between them. The CDR3 is 15 amino acids. The CDR3, as DNA: TGTGCCAGCAGTACTCACAGGATCTATAATTCACCCCTCCACTTT. Protein sequence: CASSTHRIYNSPLHF.

This chain uses TRBV23-1 with TRBJ1-5; D call uncertain. TRBV23-1 is sorted into the ORF group, with uncertain function. The CDR3 runs 18 residues. Trimming removed 2 bases from V and 2 bases from J, with 19 bases in between. The CDR3 reads CASSQTHKQTGGNQPQHF. As DNA, the CDR3 is TGCGCCAGCAGTCAAACCCATAAGCAAACCGGGGGCAATCAGCCCCAGCATTTT.